The subject of this entry is one T cell receptor beta chain. This sample stems from a study of long-term antiretroviral therapy in people with HIV. The V end was cut by 5 bases, the J end by 3 bases, with 7 bases between. Germline-derived CDR1 and CDR2 are PRHDT and FYEKMQ (reference sequence). The CDR3 loop spans 13 amino acids. HIV-positive participants were all treated in the United States. Version v3.0 of the immunoSEQ assay was performed at survey level. The table came from immunoSEQ multiplex PCR; TCRdb's copy has only in-frame clones and leaves some out. The sample shows 20,000 to 25,000 clones, roughly four fifths of them seen only once.

Here the sequenced sample was unsorted PBMCs, taken 0.2 years after starting antiretroviral therapy. The TCR sequence derives from a woman in her twenties or thirties with HIV. The chain is built from TRBV13 and TRBJ2-2; D gene ambiguous. The CDR3 is CASSPEDTGELFF. As DNA, the CDR3 is TGTGCCAGCAGCCCCGAGGACACCGGGGAGCTGTTTTTT.